Ten or more counts support the clone carrying this T cell receptor (beta chain). In building TCR beta libraries, iRepertoire HTBI primers were used together with Arm-PCR of CDR3 regions. Using its own MiXCR run on the multiplex PCR reads, TCRdb lists one record per CDR3 protein. The sample lists roughly 470,000 distinct CDR3 sequences, 20% occurring once. Germline V gene lookup returns CDR1 MDHEN and CDR2 SYDVKM. V dropped 5 bases and J dropped 2; count of bases not matched to a gene: 20. CDR3 length: 19 amino acids. Specified time point: persistent/refractory GD, antithyroid drugs over 5 years with positive TRAb. PBMC-extracted RNA yielded the TCR library. This entry comes from a study of regulatory T cells in long-lasting Graves disease.

The chain combines TRBV28 with TRBJ2-7; TRBD1 aligns across 8 bases. The material was peripheral blood mononuclear cells (PBMCs), obtained when the disease was refractory, from a patient treated with antithyroid drugs. The receptor was isolated from a female donor with Graves disease. DNA for the CDR3: TGTGCCAGCAGTCTACTGACAACTATAGCCGGGACAGGTCCCTACGAGCAGTACTTC. Protein: CASSLLTTIAGTGPYEQYF. Full variable domain (missing parts from reference TRBV28 and TRBJ2-7): DVKVTQSSRYLVKRTGEKVFLECVQDMDHENMFWYRQDPGLGLRLIYFSYDVKMKEKGDIPEGYSVSREKKERFSLILESASTNQTSMYLCASSLLTTIAGTGPYEQYFGPGTRLTVT.